The 7 T cell receptor beta chains below were found in one sample sequenced in a study of CD8 T cells in ankylosing spondylitis. TCRdb reprocessed the 5' RACE reads with MiXCR, giving one entry per CDR3 protein. Among around 230,000 distinct CDR3 sequences, over 7% were seen once, and the ten largest hold approximately 5%. The specimen was blood, either unsorted or a sorted T cell fraction (not recorded which). The receptors originated from a female donor with ankylosing spondylitis or in good health (not recorded which).

Ten or more counts support this clonotype. This chain uses TRBV29-1 with TRBJ2-7, with a tentative D call TRBD1 (6 bases). The germline gives CDR1 SQVTM, CDR2 ANQGSEA. Trimming took off 0 bases at V and 6 bases at J, with 15 bases between the two ends. The CDR3 covers 14 residues. The CDR3 sequence: CSVEDPTTGSEQYF. The CDR3 coding sequence is TGCAGCGTTGAAGATCCCACTACAGGGTCCGAGCAGTACTTC.

This clonotype showed up many times. V usage is TRBV3-1 and J usage is TRBJ2-2; tentative D call: TRBD1 (6 bases). The CDR3 is 15 amino acids. V shed 4 bases and J shed 0 bases, with 9 bases lying between them. Per the germline V gene, CDR1 is LGHDT and CDR2 is YNNKEL (reference sequence). CDR3 amino acids: CASSPGQTNTGELFF. In DNA, the CDR3 is TGTGCCAGCAGCCCGGGACAAACGAACACCGGGGAGCTGTTTTTT. Variable domain in full (rest from reference TRBV3-1 and TRBJ2-2): DTAVSQTPKYLVTQMGNDKSIKCEQNLGHDTMYWYKQDSKKFLKIMFSYNNKELIINETVPNRFSPKSPDKAHLNLHINSLELGDSAVYFCASSPGQTNTGELFFGEGSRLTVL.

This clonotype was seen ten or more times. The V and J genes are TRBV28 and TRBJ1-1; 10 nucleotides align to TRBD1. The CDR3 runs to 14 residues. V shed 6 bases and J 8 bases; nucleotides not matched to a gene: 9. CDR1 is MDHEN, CDR2 SYDVKM, per germline. CDR3: CASSSDRGRAEAFF. CDR3 sequence (DNA): TGTGCCAGCAGCTCCGACAGGGGGCGGGCGGAAGCTTTCTTT.

This clonotype has a count of ten or more. This chain uses TRBV6-5 with TRBJ1-2, with 7 bases lining up with TRBD1. V shed 2 bases, J shed 12 bases, and the junction held 6 bases outside the gene matches. The CDR3 has 12 residues. CDR1 and CDR2 from the germline V gene are MNHEY and SVGAGI. The CDR3 protein is CASSYAGQEHTF. Written as DNA, the CDR3 is TGTGCCAGCAGTTACGCAGGACAGGAACACACCTTC.

This clonotype has a count of ten or more. J is TRBJ2-1 and V is TRBV7-2; 10 bases line up with TRBD2. Germline trimming cut 5 bases from V and 7 bases from J; bases unmatched to any gene: 8. The germline V gene has CDR1 SGHTA and CDR2 FQGNSA. The CDR3 has 15 residues. CDR3: CASSASGRAGNEQFF. As DNA, the CDR3 is TGTGCCAGCAGCGCGAGCGGGAGGGCCGGAAATGAGCAGTTCTTC.

This clonotype was picked up many times. The chain employs TRBV20-1 and TRBJ2-7; TRBD1 matches at 7 bases. The trim removed 3 bases at V and 7 bases at J, leaving 12 bases unmatched. Germline V gives CDR1 DFQATT, CDR2 SNEGSKA (reference sequence). The CDR3 consists of 14 residues. The CDR3 loop is CSASMGTARREQYF. Written as DNA, the CDR3 is TGCAGTGCTAGTATGGGGACAGCTCGAAGGGAGCAGTACTTC.

This clonotype was detected only a few times. J is TRBJ2-1 and V is TRBV11-1, with D maybe TRBD2 (6 bases). Trimming removed 8 bases from V and 0 bases from J, with 17 bases in between. Germline loops: CDR1 SGHAT, CDR2 FQDESV (reference sequence). CDR3 length: 16 amino acids. The CDR3 reads CASYGGTVSSYNEQFF. For the CDR3, the DNA is TGTGCCAGCTACGGAGGGACGGTCAGCTCCTACAATGAGCAGTTCTTC.